This entry lists 18 T cell receptor beta chains sequenced from one sample in a study of T cells in Graves' hyperthyroidism and ophthalmopathy. RNA transcripts gave rise to amplified TCR beta CDR3 regions. When the TCR CDR3 underwent first-round RT-PCR, the HTBI primer set was used. Each CDR3 protein is one row after TCRdb ran MiXCR on the multiplex PCR reads. Here the sample spans approximately 610,000 distinct CDR3 sequences, roughly 14% being singletons. The sample consisted of blood. The receptors stem from a woman in her forties with Graves' ophthalmopathy.

This clonotype has only a few counts. The DNA of the CDR3 is TGTGCCTGGGGATGGGGAAGCTACGAGCAGTACTTC. This encodes CAWGWGSYEQYF. The rearrangement links TRBV30 to TRBJ2-7; D gene uncertain. The V and J ends lost 5 bases and 3 bases respectively, with 11 bases between them. Germline V CDR1 and CDR2: GTSNPN, SVGIG (reference sequence). CDR3 length: 12 amino acids. The full variable domain, with the rest looked up from reference TRBV30 and TRBJ2-7, is SQTIHQWPATLVQPVGSPLSLECTVEGTSNPNLYWYRQAAGRGLQLLFYSVGIGQISSEVPQNLSASRPQDRQFILSSKKLLLSDSGFYLCAWGWGSYEQYFGPGTRLTVT.

This clonotype was recorded many times. The CDR3 here is CASSFGPQGYEQYF. CDR3 nucleotides: TGTGCCAGCAGCTTCGGGCCCCAGGGCTACGAGCAGTACTTC. V and J are TRBV5-6 and TRBJ2-7, with TRBD1 as a possible D gene (5 bases). With 2 bases removed from V and 3 bases from J, the gap between germline ends came to 12 bases. Germline CDR1 SGHDT, CDR2 YYEEEE. This CDR3 contains 14 residues.

This clonotype was seen a handful of times. The rearrangement joins TRBV3-1 to TRBJ1-2, with a tentative D call TRBD1 (5 bases). The CDR3 is 14 residues long. Trimming took off 2 bases at V and 8 bases at J, with 15 bases between the two ends. Germline lookup yields CDR1 LGHDT and CDR2 YNNKEL (reference sequence). DNA of the CDR3: TGTGCCAGCAGCCAAACGACAGAACGGCGGGGCTACACCTTC. It yields the protein CASSQTTERRGYTF.

The sample holds many counts of this clonotype. The V and J genes are TRBV28 and TRBJ1-2; D gene ambiguous. CDR1 and CDR2 from the germline V gene are MDHEN and SYDVKM. CDR3 size: 15 residues. Trimming left V 6 bases short and J 3 bases short, with 17 bases between. The CDR3 here is CASSPVGREDYGYTF. CDR3 sequence (DNA): TGTGCCAGCAGCCCAGTCGGGCGGGAAGACTATGGCTACACCTTC.

This clonotype was seen at least ten times. The chain combines TRBV9 with TRBJ2-5; D gene uncertain. The CDR3 runs to 14 residues. V was clipped by 0 bases and J by 0 bases, with 6 bases between them. The germline CDR1 and CDR2 sequences are SGDLS and YYNGEE. The CDR3 DNA sequence: TGTGCCAGCAGCGTAGAACGGAACCAAGAGACCCAGTACTTC. It codes for CASSVERNQETQYF.

In this sample, this clonotype turned up many times. This rearrangement joins TRBV20-1 to TRBJ2-7, with 10 bases fitting TRBD2. Germline V lookup: CDR1 DFQATT, CDR2 SNEGSKA (reference sequence). The junction had 12 bases not matched to a gene; V was cut back by 6 bases and J by 4 bases. This CDR3 spans 15 amino acids. CDR3 DNA: TGCAGTGCCGAAAGGGCACTAGCGGGGACATACGAGCAGTACTTC. Its protein product is CSAERALAGTYEQYF.

The chain links TRBV10-3 to TRBJ2-7, with no clear D. The CDR3 consists of 16 residues. Trimming left V 0 bases short and J 2 bases short, with 14 bases between. Germline V CDR1 and CDR2: ENHRY, SYGVKD. The CDR3 nucleotides are TGTGCCATCAGTGAGTCGGCTTTGGACCTCACCTACGAGCAGTACTTC. Its protein is CAISESALDLTYEQYF.

This clonotype appeared a few times. The chain recombines TRBV11-2 with TRBJ1-1; the D gene is possibly TRBD1 (6 bases). The germline CDR1 and CDR2 sequences are SGHAT and FQNNGV. Trimming took 5 bases from V and 4 from J, leaving 26 bases between them. This CDR3 spans 18 amino acids. CDR3 in amino acids: CASSPHNTGTKGVTEAFF. CDR3 DNA sequence: TGTGCCAGCAGCCCCCACAATACAGGGACCAAGGGGGTCACTGAAGCTTTCTTT.

In its sample, this clonotype was seen many times. The chain has TRBV7-2 and TRBJ1-1; the D is unclear. CDR3 length equals 13 residues. Between the trimmed V and J ends, which lost 3 bases and 5 bases, there was a span of 10 bases. Germline V gene lookup returns CDR1 SGHTA and CDR2 FQGNSA. The CDR3 bases are TGTGCCAGCAGCTTGGACCCGAGGACTGAAGCTTTCTTT. Its translation is CASSLDPRTEAFF. The entire variable domain, with the rest obtained from reference TRBV7-2 and TRBJ1-1, is as follows: GAGVSQSPSNKVTEKGKDVELRCDPISGHTALYWYRQSLGQGLEFLIYFQGNSAPDKSGLPSDRFSAERTGGSVSTLTIQRTQQEDSAVYLCASSLDPRTEAFFGQGTRLTVV.

This clonotype was found many times. The rearrangement uses TRBV20-1 and TRBJ2-7, with D perhaps matching TRBD1 or TRBD2 (5 bases each). Germline V gene lookup returns CDR1 DFQATT and CDR2 SNEGSKA (reference sequence). The CDR3 covers 15 residues. Deletions cut 0 bases from V and 4 bases from J, with 16 bases between. The CDR3 coding sequence is TGCAGTGCTAGAGACGGGGCCCTCACCTCGTACGAGCAGTACTTC. It yields the protein CSARDGALTSYEQYF.

The chain's CDR3 is CASSFGGALTDTQYF. Here the CDR3 DNA reads TGCGCCAGCAGCTTCGGAGGGGCTCTCACAGATACGCAGTATTTT. The V gene is TRBV5-1, the J gene TRBJ2-3, with a tentative D call TRBD2 (6 bases). The germline V gene encodes CDR1 SGHRS and CDR2 YFSETQ. Trimming removed 2 bases at V and 2 bases at J, with 12 bases between. The CDR3 is 15 residues long.

This clonotype was counted at least ten times. The rearrangement uses TRBV5-6 and TRBJ1-2; possible D gene TRBD1, 6 bases. The CDR3 extends over 14 amino acids. Germline V gives CDR1 SGHDT, CDR2 YYEEEE. Trimming cost V 7 bases and J 4 bases, with 17 bases left between them. CDR3: CASYRDRHRYGYTF. The CDR3 DNA follows: TGTGCCAGCTACAGGGACCGGCACCGCTATGGCTACACCTTC.

This chain links TRBV4-2 with TRBJ2-7, with D unclear. Germline V gene data show CDR1 as LGHNA and CDR2 as YNFKEQ. V was trimmed by 1 base and J by 4 bases, leaving 11 bases between them. This CDR3 has 14 amino acids. The CDR3 spells CASSQASGTYEQYF. For the CDR3, the DNA is TGTGCCAGCAGCCAAGCATCAGGAACATACGAGCAGTACTTC.

This clonotype was seen many times. The rearrangement uses TRBV6-5 and TRBJ2-2; D unclear. CDR1 is MNHEY, CDR2 SVGAGI, per germline. Trimming cost V 3 bases and J 5 bases, with 7 bases left between them. The CDR3 runs to 13 residues. This chain's CDR3 is CASSYKGTGELFF. The DNA of the CDR3 is TGTGCCAGCAGTTATAAGGGAACCGGGGAGCTGTTTTTT.

At least ten counts were recorded for this clonotype. The chain employs TRBV11-2 and TRBJ2-2; TRBD1 matches at 8 bases. Germline V gives CDR1 SGHAT, CDR2 FQNNGV. With V trimmed by 3 bases and J by 5 bases, 8 bases remained unmatched. The CDR3 totals 16 residues. The CDR3 sequence is CASSLGRQGLTGELFF. CDR3 bases: TGTGCCAGCAGCTTGGGTAGACAGGGGCTTACCGGGGAGCTGTTTTTT.

This clonotype was detected only once. The gene calls are TRBV12-3 or TRBV12-4 and TRBJ2-2; TRBD2 agrees at 11 bases. The CDR3 runs to 19 residues. V trimming: 2 bases; J trimming: 4 bases; junction bases outside the gene matches: 12. In DNA form, the CDR3 reads TGTGCCAGCAGTTTATCCCCTGTAGGGACTAGCGGCAGCACCGGGGAGCTGTTTTTT. Its translation is CASSLSPVGTSGSTGELFF.

This clonotype was counted ten times or more. The chain recombines TRBV12-3 or TRBV12-4 with TRBJ2-7; 8 nucleotides agree with TRBD2. The CDR3 totals 16 residues. J gave up 0 bases and V 5 bases, and 9 bases lay outside the gene matches. Here the CDR3 reads CASSSSTSGLSYEQYF. The CDR3 DNA reads as TGTGCCAGCAGTAGTAGCACTAGCGGCCTCTCCTACGAGCAGTACTTC.

In this sample, this clonotype turned up many times. This chain joins TRBV6-4 and TRBJ2-2; D is undetermined. CDR1 is MRHNA, CDR2 SNTAGT, per germline. Trimming removed 6 bases at V and 6 bases at J, with 14 bases between. The CDR3 extends over 14 amino acids. CDR3 region: CASSDNVEAGELFF. Written as DNA, the CDR3 is TGTGCCAGCAGCGATAACGTCGAAGCCGGGGAGCTGTTTTTT.